These 24 T cell receptor beta chains originate from one sample sequenced in a study of T cell responses to AZD1222 COVID-19 vaccine. Assay used: immunoSEQ multiplex PCR; TCRdb lists only in-frame clones, some missing. The sample shows around 88,000 clones, around nine tenths of them seen only once. The source was peripheral blood, collected on day 0 of MenACWY control vaccination. The receptors stem from an adult in good health.

The chain employs TRBV18 and TRBJ2-1; 8 bases fit TRBD1. The CDR3 loop spans 14 amino acids. The ends lost 3 bases at V and 9 bases at J; junction bases unmatched: 7. CDR1 and CDR2 from the germline V gene are KGHSH and LQKENI. The CDR3 bases are TGTGCCAGCTCACCTGGGGCAGGGGGCCGTGAGCAGTTCTTC. This sequence encodes CASSPGAGGREQFF.

Remarks on this clone: The junction and the germline gene differ at one end; a read error may be behind it. The chain links TRBV29-1 to TRBJ1-3; 7 positions match TRBD1. Germline lookup yields CDR1 SQVTM and CDR2 ANQGSEA. The CDR3 has 14 residues. In DNA form, the CDR3 reads TGCAGCGTGGAAGACAGGGCCTCTGGAAACACCATATATTTT. This encodes CSVEDRASGNTIYF.

This CDR3 reads CASSLSPLGTNYGYTF. The CDR3 DNA is TGTGCCAGCAGCTTGAGCCCCCTGGGGACAAACTATGGCTACACCTTC. The rearrangement joins TRBV5-6 to TRBJ1-2, with a possible D match to TRBD1 (6 bases). CDR1 and CDR2 (germline): SGHDT, YYEEEE. Between the trimmed V and J ends, which lost 1 base and 2 bases, there was a span of 15 bases. The CDR3 is 16 residues long.

The rearrangement joins TRBV24-1 to TRBJ1-1; a possible D gene is TRBD1 (6 bases). The CDR3 spans 16 residues. Trimming shortened V by 10 bases and J by 0 bases, and 20 bases separated the two germline ends. The germline gives CDR1 KGHDR, CDR2 SFDVKD. The CDR3 region is CATPHGRGWLNTEAFF. The CDR3, as DNA: TGTGCCACTCCCCATGGCAGGGGCTGGTTGAACACTGAAGCTTTCTTT.

This clone was seen more than once but under ten times. The chain is built from TRBV5-4 and TRBJ1-1; no clear D gene. Trimming shortened V by 4 bases and J by 10 bases, and 14 bases separated the two germline ends. The length of the CDR3 is 12 residues. Per the germline V gene, CDR1 is SGHNT and CDR2 is YYREEE (reference sequence). CDR3 nucleotides: TGTGCCAGCAGCCTATCATTTACCCCAGCTTTCTTT. Its protein product is CASSLSFTPAFF.

The rearrangement joins TRBV6-5 to TRBJ1-1, with D uncertain. The CDR3 is 13 amino acids. Per the germline V gene, CDR1 is MNHEY and CDR2 is SVGAGI. The V end was cut by 2 bases, the J end by 2 bases, with 6 bases between. The DNA of the CDR3 is TGTGCCAGCAGTTACACAGCAAACACTGAAGCTTTCTTT. Its protein is CASSYTANTEAFF.

V and J are TRBV7-3 and TRBJ2-1; D is unresolved. The CDR3 length is 13 residues. The V end lost 2 bases, the J end lost 8 bases, and 10 bases lay between the germline ends. Germline CDR1 and CDR2: SGHTA and FQGTGA. In DNA, the CDR3 is TGTGCCAGCAGCTTATCTTCGACTGATGAGCAGTTCTTC. It specifies CASSLSSTDEQFF.

This clone occurred a few times. The chain carries TRBV2 and TRBJ2-7, with D maybe TRBD1 (5 bases). The CDR3 is 13 residues long. Germline CDR1 reads SNHLY; CDR2 reads FYNNEI. Trimming stripped 2 bases from V and 3 bases from J, with 8 bases between. As DNA, the CDR3 is TGTGCCAGCAGTGAACGCAGGGACTACGAGCAGTACTTC. Protein product: CASSERRDYEQYF.

V usage is TRBV21-1 and J usage is TRBJ1-1; the table calls TRBD1, which could not be checked here. TRBV21-1 is an annotated pseudogene. This CDR3 spans 15 amino acids. In DNA, the CDR3 is TGTGCCAGCAGAAAGGGACAGGGTGGGAGTACTGAAGCTTTCTTT. This codes for CASRKGQGGSTEAFF.

This chain links TRBV7-3 with TRBJ2-2; 9 bases agree with TRBD2. V was clipped by 1 base and J by 0 bases; unmatched bases: 9. The length of the CDR3 is 19 residues. Germline CDR1 is SGHTA and CDR2 is FQGTGA. This chain's CDR3 is CASSLRGLAGRTNTGELFF. CDR3 sequence (DNA): TGTGCCAGCAGCTTAAGAGGCCTAGCGGGGCGAACGAACACCGGGGAGCTGTTTTTT.

The chain carries TRBV6-1 and TRBJ1-1; D may be TRBD1 (5 bases). The CDR3 is 14 residues long. CDR1 and CDR2 from the germline V gene are MNHNS and SASEGT. Trimming removed 2 bases from V and 1 base from J, with 8 bases in between. The CDR3 DNA follows: TGTGCCAGCAGTGAAAGAGGACAGAACACTGAAGCTTTCTTT. Translated: CASSERGQNTEAFF.

The chain has TRBV4-1 and TRBJ1-6; no definite D call. The length of the CDR3 is 13 residues. V was clipped by 6 bases and J by 6 bases, with 9 bases between them. Germline loops: CDR1 MGHRA, CDR2 YSYEKL. Written as DNA, the CDR3 is TGCGCCAGCAGATACACCACTAATTCACCCCTCCACTTT. Protein sequence: CASRYTTNSPLHF.

This clone was seen a handful of times. In nucleotides, the CDR3 is TGTGCCAGTCGCCCGGACAGGGGAGCTTCACCCCTCCACTTT. It specifies CASRPDRGASPLHF. This chain uses TRBV27 with TRBJ1-6, with TRBD1 matching 9 bases. From germline, CDR1 is MNHEY and CDR2 SMNVEV (reference sequence). V was clipped by 9 bases and J by 9 bases; unmatched bases: 9. The CDR3 covers 14 residues.

This chain links TRBV19 with TRBJ1-3, with TRBD1 as a possible D gene (6 bases). This CDR3 has 14 amino acids. CDR1 and CDR2 from the germline V gene are LNHDA and SQIVND (reference sequence). V was trimmed by 4 bases and J by 4 bases, leaving 11 bases between them. The CDR3 loop reads CASSTVDSGNTIYF. CDR3 DNA sequence: TGTGCCAGTAGTACAGTGGACAGCGGAAACACCATATATTTT.

The gene calls are TRBV6-2 or TRBV6-3 and TRBJ1-4, with TRBD1 as a possible D gene (5 bases). Germline V gene lookup returns CDR1 MNHEY and CDR2 SVGEGT. The CDR3 consists of 15 residues. V was clipped by 4 bases and J by 1 base, with 10 bases between them. CDR3 nucleotide sequence: TGTGCCAGCAGTTCCGCGAGGGGAACTAATGAAAAACTGTTTTTT. This codes for CASSSARGTNEKLFF.

This clone showed up just a few times. CDR3 nucleotide sequence: TGTGCCAGCAGCCCTGGGACGGTGAACACTGAAGCTTTCTTT. Protein product: CASSPGTVNTEAFF. The chain uses TRBV3-1 (or the pseudogene TRBV3-2) and TRBJ1-1; D possibly corresponds to TRBD1 (5 bases). The CDR3 contains 14 residues. Germline V gives CDR1 LGHDT, CDR2 YNNKEL (reference sequence). Trimming took 4 bases from V and 0 from J, leaving 9 bases between them.

This chain joins TRBV19 and TRBJ2-7; D is unclear. Germline V gene lookup returns CDR1 LNHDA and CDR2 SQIVND (reference sequence). The V and J ends lost 2 bases and 2 bases respectively, with 10 bases between them. This CDR3 has 14 amino acids. The CDR3 coding sequence is TGTGCCAGTAGTATAACTGGCGGAGCCTACGAGCAGTACTTC. Residues: CASSITGGAYEQYF.

The V gene is TRBV5-1, the J gene TRBJ2-2; possible D gene TRBD2, 6 bases. V lost 2 bases and J lost 6, with 14 bases in between. CDR3 length equals 15 residues. Germline values: CDR1 SGHRS, CDR2 YFSETQ. This CDR3 is CASSFGLARAGELFF. CDR3 nucleotides: TGCGCCAGCAGCTTCGGCCTAGCGCGAGCCGGGGAGCTGTTTTTT.

The rearrangement joins TRBV12-3 or TRBV12-4 to TRBJ2-7; D unresolved. CDR3 length equals 12 residues. The V gene lost 6 bases and the J gene lost 4 bases, with 10 bases spanning the gap. DNA for the CDR3: TGTGCCAGCAGCGAAACTTCGTACGAGCAGTACTTC. Translating it yields CASSETSYEQYF.

The chain couples TRBV28 to TRBJ2-7, with 11 bases matching TRBD2. V lost 6 bases, J lost 3 bases, and 4 bases stayed unmatched. Germline V gives CDR1 MDHEN, CDR2 SYDVKM. The CDR3 runs to 14 residues. The CDR3 nucleotides are TGTGCCAGCAGGGGGACTAGCGGAGACTACGAGCAGTACTTC. This sequence encodes CASRGTSGDYEQYF.

This clone was detected many times. CDR3 in DNA: TGTGCCAGTAGTGCGGGACAGGAAGCGGGGGGCTACACCTTC. Its protein product is CASSAGQEAGGYTF. V gene TRBV19 combines with J gene TRBJ1-2, with 8 bases lining up with TRBD1. The germline CDR1 and CDR2 sequences are LNHDA and SQIVND (reference sequence). J was trimmed by 8 bases and V by 5 bases; bases with no gene match: 10. The CDR3 totals 14 residues.

The chain joins TRBV27 to TRBJ2-2; D might be TRBD1 (5 bases). V was clipped by 9 bases and J by 0 bases, with 11 bases between them. The CDR3 sequence is 14 residues long. CDR1 is MNHEY and CDR2 is SMNVEV in the germline V gene (reference sequence). DNA for the CDR3: TGTGCCAGTCAGACAGCCACGAACACCGGGGAGCTGTTTTTT. It translates to CASQTATNTGELFF.

V and J are TRBV18 and TRBJ2-3; D is undetermined. The germline V gene has CDR1 KGHSH and CDR2 LQKENI. The CDR3 has 13 residues. The V and J ends lost 3 bases and 0 bases respectively, with 4 bases between them. CDR3 sequence reads: CASSPASTDTQYF. CDR3 coding DNA: TGTGCCAGCTCACCGGCCAGCACAGATACGCAGTATTTT.

The V gene is TRBV7-8, the J gene TRBJ1-2; TRBD1 might be the D (5 bases). Germline loops: CDR1 SGHVS, CDR2 FQNEAQ. Trimming took 3 bases from V and 5 from J, leaving 13 bases between them. The CDR3 is 14 amino acids. The CDR3 coding sequence is TGTGCCAGCAGCTTGGGACGGTTCGAGTATGGCTACACCTTC. Amino acid sequence: CASSLGRFEYGYTF.